Below, 23 T cell receptor beta chains from the same sample are listed, as sequenced in a study of T cell repertoires in cytomegalovirus infection. TCRdb called the reads again in MiXCR, with one record for every CDR3 protein. This sample has about 130,000 distinct CDR3 sequences, with more than 20% found just once. Their antigens remain unidentified. The sample was PBMCs, sequenced either directly or after in vitro stimulation (not recorded which). The receptors derive from a human donor in good health (CMV status not recorded). Some clones in this sample may be carry-over from other donors' samples.

This clonotype was seen more than once but under ten times. The rearrangement joins TRBV7-2 to TRBJ2-7; D is unclear. The CDR3 covers 13 residues. V shed 5 bases and J shed 3 bases, with 11 bases lying between them. Germline V gene sequence: CDR1 SGHTA, CDR2 FQGNSA. The CDR3 DNA reads as TGTGCCAGCAGCCCTTACTCAGGCTACGAGCAGTACTTC. The encoded protein is CASSPYSGYEQYF.

This clonotype came up many times. V usage is TRBV7-2 and J usage is TRBJ1-5, with D possibly TRBD1 on 6 matching bases. The CDR3 spans 14 residues. Trimming pared 2 bases from V and 5 bases from J, leaving 10 bases between. CDR1 SGHTA and CDR2 FQGNSA come from the germline V gene. In nucleotides, the CDR3 is TGTGCCAGCAGCTTACCAGGGGTGGATCAGCCCCAGCATTTT. Translating gives CASSLPGVDQPQHF.

This clonotype was counted between two and nine times. This chain links TRBV28 with TRBJ2-7, with 14 nucleotides matching TRBD2. Germline V gene data show CDR1 as MDHEN and CDR2 as SYDVKM. The CDR3 totals 17 residues. Trimming took 5 bases from V and 5 from J; bases not matched to a gene: 11. CDR3 DNA sequence: TGTGCCAGCAGTCCCCAACGAGGACTAGCGGGAGGTAACGAGCAGTACTTC. Its translation is CASSPQRGLAGGNEQYF.

This clonotype was seen more than once but under ten times. V usage is TRBV7-2 and J usage is TRBJ1-1; 7 bases line up with TRBD1. The CDR3 sequence is 14 residues long. Germline V lookup: CDR1 SGHTA, CDR2 FQGNSA. V lost 4 bases, J lost 2 bases, and 4 bases stayed unmatched. The CDR3 protein is CASSWNRGNTEAFF. The CDR3 DNA reads as TGTGCCAGCAGCTGGAACAGGGGAAACACTGAAGCTTTCTTT.

This chain's CDR3 is CATSRLSNYGYTF. CDR3 in DNA: TGTGCCACCAGCAGGCTTTCTAACTATGGCTACACCTTC. The chain joins TRBV15 to TRBJ1-2; D ambiguous. Germline CDR1 and CDR2: LNHNV and YYDKDF (reference sequence). Deletions cut 3 bases from V and 0 bases from J, with 5 bases between. CDR3 length: 13 residues.

This clonotype was recorded a few times. The rearrangement joins TRBV7-2 to TRBJ2-7; no clear D. V gave up 5 bases and J gave up 2 bases, with 10 bases separating them. Germline CDR1 is SGHTA and CDR2 is FQGNSA. The CDR3 totals 13 residues. As DNA, the CDR3 is TGTGCCAGCAGCCCGAGACAAACCTACGAGCAGTACTTC. As protein: CASSPRQTYEQYF. Full variable domain (outside the CDR3, taken from reference TRBV7-2 and TRBJ2-7): GAGVSQSPSNKVTEKGKDVELRCDPISGHTALYWYRQSLGQGLEFLIYFQGNSAPDKSGLPSDRFSAERTGGSVSTLTIQRTQQEDSAVYLCASSPRQTYEQYFGPGTRLTVT.

At least ten counts were recorded for this clonotype. The chain joins TRBV12-3 or TRBV12-4 to TRBJ1-1; D might be TRBD1 (6 bases). The CDR3 consists of 16 residues. V lost 7 bases, J lost 6 bases, and 24 bases lay in between. The DNA of the CDR3 is TGTGCCAGCATTCCCTCAGGTGGCCAGGGGATCGCTGAAGCTTTCTTT. It translates to CASIPSGGQGIAEAFF.

The V gene is TRBV11-3, the J gene TRBJ1-4, with D perhaps matching TRBD1 (5 bases). V lost 1 base and J lost 4, with 19 bases in between. CDR1 SGHNT and CDR2 YENEEA come from the germline V gene. The CDR3 has 18 residues. The CDR3 region is CASSLVGDVRPHNEKLFF. The CDR3 DNA follows: TGTGCCAGCAGCTTAGTGGGGGACGTGAGGCCCCATAATGAAAAACTGTTTTTT.

The chain combines TRBV7-2 with TRBJ2-3, with no clear D. This CDR3 comprises 16 residues. V was clipped by 1 base and J by 1 base, with 12 bases between them. Germline CDR1 is SGHTA and CDR2 is FQGNSA. CDR3 residues: CASSLGDDGGTDTQYF. CDR3 DNA sequence: TGTGCCAGCAGCTTAGGCGATGACGGCGGCACAGATACGCAGTATTTT. Based on the CDR3 plus reference TRBV7-2 and TRBJ2-3, the full variable domain is GAGVSQSPSNKVTEKGKDVELRCDPISGHTALYWYRQSLGQGLEFLIYFQGNSAPDKSGLPSDRFSAERTGGSVSTLTIQRTQQEDSAVYLCASSLGDDGGTDTQYFGPGTRLTVL.

This chain uses TRBV9 with TRBJ1-1; 10 nucleotides agree with TRBD1. Germline V CDR1 and CDR2: SGDLS, YYNGEE. Trimming removed 0 bases from V and 5 bases from J; junction bases left unmatched: 4. CDR3 size: 15 residues. DNA for the CDR3: TGTGCCAGCAGCGTAGGGGACAGGGGTAGGACTGAAGCTTTCTTT. As protein: CASSVGDRGRTEAFF.

This clonotype came up many times. V usage is TRBV7-2 and J usage is TRBJ2-2, with a tentative D call TRBD2 (5 bases). The CDR3 consists of 15 residues. From germline, CDR1 is SGHTA and CDR2 FQGNSA. Trimming removed 0 bases from V and 5 bases from J, with 10 bases in between. The DNA of the CDR3 is TGTGCCAGCAGCTTAGCGAGGGTTGGGACCGGGGAGCTGTTTTTT. Protein: CASSLARVGTGELFF.

Worth noting for this clonotype: At one end the junction does not follow the germline gene, possibly because of a read error. The genes are TRBV7-3 and TRBJ2-3; possible D gene TRBD1, 6 bases. The germline V gene has CDR1 SGHTA and CDR2 FQGTGA. This CDR3 is 14 amino acids long. CDR3 region: CASSLTGPGDTQYF. CDR3 in DNA: TGTGCCAGCAGCCTAACAGGGCCGGGAGATACGCAGTATTTT.

V gene TRBV24-1 combines with J gene TRBJ2-3, with TRBD2 matching over 10 bases. Trimming took 0 bases from V and 4 from J; bases not matched to a gene: 0. The V gene's germline CDR1 is KGHDR and CDR2 SFDVKD. The CDR3 extends over 15 amino acids. The CDR3 DNA reads TGTGCCACCAGTGATTTGCTAGCGGGGGCAGATACGCAGTATTTT. It translates to CATSDLLAGADTQYF.

This clonotype has a handful of counts. The CDR3 region has the DNA TGTGCCAGCAGTGAATGGGGGGCTTTCTTT. It encodes CASSEWGAFF. The rearrangement uses TRBV6-1 and TRBJ1-1; D might be TRBD1 (5 bases). Trimming shortened V by 2 bases and J by 11 bases, and 6 bases separated the two germline ends. CDR3 size: 10 residues. CDR1 is MNHNS and CDR2 is SASEGT in the germline V gene.

This clonotype has only a few counts. Here the CDR3 reads CASREVGEQYF. CDR3 sequence (DNA): TGTGCCAGCAGGGAGGTGGGTGAGCAGTACTTC. This chain joins TRBV6-2 or TRBV6-3 and TRBJ2-7; a possible D gene is TRBD2 (5 bases). Trimming stripped 6 bases from V and 7 bases from J, with 10 bases between. The CDR3 extends over 11 amino acids. Germline V lookup: CDR1 MNHEY, CDR2 SVGEGT.

The table lists this clonotype with a few counts. The chain is built from TRBV4-3 and TRBJ2-7; D perhaps matches TRBD2 (6 bases). Trimming removed 4 bases at V and 5 bases at J, with 15 bases between. The CDR3 is 14 residues long. Germline assignment: CDR1 LGHNA and CDR2 YSLEER. The CDR3: CASSRLGSLHEQYF. DNA for the CDR3: TGCGCCAGCAGCCGACTAGGGTCCCTCCACGAGCAGTACTTC.

This clonotype was seen a handful of times. The chain joins TRBV6-5 to TRBJ2-5, with D possibly being TRBD2 (6 bases). V lost 0 bases to trimming and J lost 5 bases, with 13 bases between them. The CDR3 consists of 15 residues. Germline CDR1 is MNHEY and CDR2 is SVGAGI. The DNA of the CDR3 is TGTGCCAGCAGTTACTCGGGGGGAGGATTGGAGACCCAGTACTTC. As protein: CASSYSGGGLETQYF.

This clonotype has just a few counts. This chain uses TRBV5-4 with TRBJ2-5, with D perhaps TRBD2 (6 bases). Germline V lookup: CDR1 SGHNT, CDR2 YYREEE (reference sequence). V was trimmed by 3 bases and J by 7 bases, leaving 13 bases between them. The CDR3 is made up of 13 amino acids. Here the CDR3 DNA reads TGTGCCAGCAGCTCGGGAGTCAGAGGGACCCAGTACTTC. It yields the protein CASSSGVRGTQYF.

The gene calls are TRBV29-1 and TRBJ2-3, with 13 bases lining up with TRBD2. The CDR3 is 16 residues long. V dropped 7 bases and J dropped 0; count of bases not matched to a gene: 7. Germline values: CDR1 SQVTM, CDR2 ANQGSEA. CDR3 sequence: CSATGLAGASTDTQYF. For the CDR3, the DNA is TGCAGCGCTACCGGACTAGCGGGAGCTAGCACAGATACGCAGTATTTT.

The chain combines TRBV28 with TRBJ2-3; TRBD2 might be the D (5 bases). This CDR3 has 17 amino acids. Trimming pared 6 bases from V and 2 bases from J, leaving 21 bases between. Germline V gene lookup returns CDR1 MDHEN and CDR2 SYDVKM. The CDR3 nucleotides are TGTGCCAGCAGCTTCTTCCCCGAGCAGCGGCTCACAGATACGCAGTATTTT. Translating gives CASSFFPEQRLTDTQYF.

The rearrangement uses TRBV5-1 and TRBJ2-5; D gene ambiguous. The germline V gene has CDR1 SGHRS and CDR2 YFSETQ. This CDR3 has 16 amino acids. Trimming left V 0 bases short and J 3 bases short, with 15 bases between. DNA for the CDR3: TGCGCCAGCAGCTTGGGAGTAGGGAACACTGAAGAGACCCAGTACTTC. Its translation is CASSLGVGNTEETQYF.

The chain has TRBV11-2 and TRBJ2-1; TRBD1 matches at 7 bases. The CDR3 totals 15 residues. Losses at the gene ends were 5 bases for V and 7 bases for J; bases not matched to a gene: 11. Germline CDR1 SGHAT, CDR2 FQNNGV. The CDR3 sequence is CASSHGFDRVNEQFF. CDR3 bases: TGTGCCAGCAGCCACGGCTTCGACAGGGTTAATGAGCAGTTCTTC.

V usage is TRBV7-9 and J usage is TRBJ1-2; D unclear. Germline CDR1 is SEHNR and CDR2 is FQNEAQ (reference sequence). This CDR3 has 17 amino acids. Trimming left V 0 bases short and J 0 bases short, with 14 bases between. The CDR3 DNA is TGTGCCAGCAGCTTAGCTTCGACTTTCACGGCTAACTATGGCTACACCTTC. Translating it yields CASSLASTFTANYGYTF. Full variable domain (remainder filled in from reference TRBV7-9 and TRBJ1-2): DTGVSQNPRHKITKRGQNVTFRCDPISEHNRLYWYRQTLGQGPEFLTYFQNEAQLEKSRLLSDRFSAERPKGSFSTLEIQRTEQGDSAMYLCASSLASTFTANYGYTFGSGTRLTVV.